The 27 T cell receptor beta chains below all came from one sample that was sequenced in a study of HIV-infected patients and healthy controls. Reverse transcription used 450 to 550 ng RNA and constant-region primers for alpha and beta. Each of the alpha and beta chains got its own library through chain-specific third strand synthesis with indices. Each CDR3 protein gets one entry after TCRdb re-called the 5' RACE reads with MiXCR. Altogether 9,400 or so distinct CDR3 sequences are present, 8% to 10% being singletons, with the ten largest covering approximately 23%. Antiretroviral therapy had run roughly three months, about 14 weeks, before follow-up blood collection. All unsorted peripheral T cells were captured because whole blood was used without fractionation. The source material was blood, sampled during antiretroviral therapy. These receptors all come from an adult with HIV infection.

This clonotype is labeled as medium-sized. This chain connects TRBV7-8 to TRBJ2-3; 10 bases fit TRBD2. The germline V gene has CDR1 SGHVS and CDR2 FQNEAQ. The CDR3 is 17 amino acids. Germline trimming cut 1 base from V and 5 bases from J; bases unmatched to any gene: 9. CDR3: CASSLDDLAGVGDTQYF. CDR3 sequence (DNA): TGTGCCAGCAGCTTAGACGACCTAGCGGGAGTCGGAGATACGCAGTATTTT.

This clonotype counts as medium-sized. The V and J genes are TRBV6-6 and TRBJ2-7; D not certain. V gave up 5 bases and J gave up 7 bases, with 9 bases separating them. Germline V gives CDR1 MNHNY, CDR2 SVGAGI (reference sequence). The CDR3 consists of 11 residues. CDR3 in amino acids: CASSNRVEQYV. The DNA for the CDR3 is TGTGCCAGCAGTAACCGAGTGGAGCAGTACGTC.

In its sample, this clonotype is medium-sized. The CDR3 nucleotides read TGCAGCGTTAACAGGGGCACTGAAGCTTTCTTT. Residues: CSVNRGTEAFF. The chain is built from TRBV29-1 and TRBJ1-1, with TRBD1 identical over 7 bases. Germline V lookup: CDR1 SQVTM, CDR2 ANQGSEA. There are 11 residues in the CDR3. Trimming cost V 5 bases and J 4 bases; bases outside gene matches: 1.

This clonotype was seen at least ten times. The genes are TRBV19 and TRBJ1-5; 8 bases map to TRBD1. There are 13 residues in the CDR3. The V segment lost 11 bases and the J segment 2 bases; nucleotides outside the gene matches: 5. Germline CDR1 LNHDA, CDR2 SQIVND (reference sequence). The CDR3 reads CAGSGGGNQPQHF. The CDR3 nucleotides are TGTGCCGGTTCAGGGGGCGGCAATCAGCCCCAGCATTTT. Full variable domain (missing parts from reference TRBV19 and TRBJ1-5): DGGITQSPKYLFRKEGQNVTLSCEQNLNHDAMYWYRQDPGQGLRLIYYSQIVNDFQKGDIAEGYSVSREKKESFPLTVTSAQKNPTAFYLCAGSGGGNQPQHFGDGTRLSIL.

This clonotype was picked up many times. The V call is TRBV5-1, the J call TRBJ1-5; D unresolved. The CDR3 runs 12 residues. The V end was cut by 4 bases, the J end by 6 bases, with 8 bases between. Germline loops: CDR1 SGHRS, CDR2 YFSETQ. CDR3 loop: CASSPDGQPQHF. The CDR3 coding sequence is TGCGCCAGCAGCCCGGACGGTCAGCCCCAGCATTTT.

By sample share, this clonotype is medium-sized. Compared with germline, one end of the junction differs, possibly owing to a read error. The V call is TRBV5-6, the J call TRBJ1-1, with a possible D match to TRBD1 (6 bases). The germline gives CDR1 SGHDT, CDR2 YYEEEE. The length of the CDR3 is 15 residues. DNA for the CDR3: TGTTCCAGCAGCGACTCGGGACACGGCGACACTGAAGCTTTCTTT. Its translation is CSSSDSGHGDTEAFF.

This clonotype was seen many times. The chain joins TRBV15 to TRBJ1-5; D remains unclear. Germline CDR1 is LNHNV and CDR2 is YYDKDF (reference sequence). Trimming pared 6 bases from V and 0 bases from J, leaving 6 bases between. The CDR3 contains 13 residues. CDR3 nucleotides: TGTGCCACCAGTACAGCTAGCAATCAGCCCCAGCATTTT. This translates into CATSTASNQPQHF.

This clonotype was recorded at least ten times. The rearrangement joins TRBV7-9 to TRBJ1-1; the match to TRBD1 covers 7 bases. The CDR3 runs to 13 residues. CDR1 and CDR2 from the germline V gene are SEHNR and FQNEAQ (reference sequence). V gave up 5 bases and J gave up 5 bases; unmatched junction bases: 5. CDR3 coding DNA: TGTGCCAGCAGCCCGACAGGGCGGACTGAAGCTTTCTTT. Translated: CASSPTGRTEAFF. Together with reference TRBV7-9 and TRBJ1-1, the CDR3 gives the full variable domain: DTGVSQNPRHKITKRGQNVTFRCDPISEHNRLYWYRQTLGQGPEFLTYFQNEAQLEKSRLLSDRFSAERPKGSFSTLEIQRTEQGDSAMYLCASSPTGRTEAFFGQGTRLTVV.

This clonotype was counted only a few times. The rearrangement joins TRBV6-1 to TRBJ1-3; D is ambiguous. CDR1 MNHNS and CDR2 SASEGT come from the germline V gene. Between the trimmed V and J ends, which lost 8 bases and 2 bases, there was a span of 16 bases. This CDR3 is built from 15 residues. CDR3 region: CASGPNALPGNTIYF. The CDR3 DNA sequence: TGTGCCAGCGGCCCCAATGCGTTACCTGGAAACACCATATATTTT.

The CDR3 bases are TGTGCCAGCTCACGCCGGGCAACCCAAGAGACCCAGTACTTC. It yields the protein CASSRRATQETQYF. The chain uses TRBV18 and TRBJ2-5; D ambiguous. The V gene lost 4 bases and the J gene lost 1 base, with 10 bases spanning the gap. Germline assignment: CDR1 KGHSH and CDR2 LQKENI. This CDR3 is 14 amino acids long.

This clonotype is labeled as medium-sized. V usage is TRBV20-1 and J usage is TRBJ1-5; no clear D gene. V gave up 0 bases and J gave up 5 bases, with 14 bases separating them. Germline loops: CDR1 DFQATT, CDR2 SNEGSKA (reference sequence). The CDR3 sequence is 15 residues long. This chain's CDR3 is CSARDRGRADQPQHF. Here the CDR3 DNA reads TGCAGTGCTAGAGATCGAGGGCGCGCGGATCAGCCCCAGCATTTT.

The DNA for the CDR3 is TGTGCCACCCACAGGGGCGGCACCGGGGAGCTGTTTTTT. Amino acids: CATHRGGTGELFF. V is TRBV12-3 or TRBV12-4 and J is TRBJ2-2, with 7 bases matching TRBD1. This CDR3 contains 13 residues. After removal of 10 bases from V and 4 bases from J, the junction contained 6 bases not matched to a gene.

In this sample, this clonotype turned up many times. The chain uses TRBV14 and TRBJ1-1, with 8 bases identical to TRBD1. Germline assignment: CDR1 SGHDN and CDR2 FVKESK. The CDR3 covers 13 residues. The V gene end was trimmed by 2 bases and the J gene end by 7 bases; junction bases not matched to a gene: 3. The CDR3 spells CASSQYGQGEAFF. CDR3 DNA sequence: TGTGCCAGCAGCCAATACGGACAGGGTGAAGCTTTCTTT.

In this sample, this clonotype turned up many times. V usage is TRBV5-4 and J usage is TRBJ2-7; 7 positions agree with TRBD1. Germline-derived CDR1 and CDR2 are SGHNT and YYREEE (reference sequence). The CDR3 has 15 amino acids. The ends lost 0 bases at V and 6 bases at J; junction bases unmatched: 9. The CDR3 bases are TGTGCCAGCAGCTTGGACGGTGTGACAGGGCGCGAGCAGTACGTC. Translated, it gives CASSLDGVTGREQYV.

This clonotype rates as medium-sized. This chain links TRBV10-2 with TRBJ2-5; TRBD2 aligns across 7 bases. The CDR3 covers 17 residues. The trim removed 0 bases at V and 4 bases at J, leaving 11 bases unmatched. The germline V gene encodes CDR1 WSHSY and CDR2 SAAADI. The CDR3 DNA sequence: TGCGCCAGCAGTGAGTCCTCCTTCGCGGGAGCTCCAGAGACCCAGTACTTC. Translating it yields CASSESSFAGAPETQYF.

In this sample, this clonotype turned up a few times. The chain is built from TRBV19 and TRBJ1-2; 11 positions agree with TRBD1. The V gene end was trimmed by 7 bases and the J gene end by 8 bases; junction bases not matched to a gene: 6. Looked up from germline, CDR1 is LNHDA and CDR2 is SQIVND (reference sequence). The CDR3 runs 13 residues. CDR3 in amino acids: CASTYGQGAGYTF. CDR3 DNA: TGTGCCAGTACCTACGGACAGGGGGCCGGCTACACCTTC.

This clonotype is medium-sized within its sample. The V and J genes are TRBV13 and TRBJ1-1, with 7 bases that match TRBD1. Germline V CDR1 and CDR2: PRHDT, FYEKMQ (reference sequence). This CDR3 has 19 residues. The V and J ends lost 4 bases and 2 bases, in that order; junction bases with no gene match: 19. The CDR3 region is CASSSGPLQGSWGNTEAFF. DNA of the CDR3: TGTGCCAGCAGCTCTGGACCATTACAGGGGTCGTGGGGAAACACTGAAGCTTTCTTT.

This clonotype came up many times. The chain combines TRBV5-6 with TRBJ2-1; 8 bases map to TRBD2. V trimming: 4 bases; J trimming: 7 bases; junction bases outside the gene matches: 13. Looked up from germline, CDR1 is SGHDT and CDR2 is YYEEEE. This CDR3 has 16 amino acids. The CDR3 protein is CASSQTGTSFLNEQFF. In nucleotides, the CDR3 is TGTGCCAGCAGCCAAACAGGGACTAGTTTTCTTAATGAGCAGTTCTTC.

This clonotype has ten or more counts. This rearrangement joins TRBV3-1 to TRBJ2-3; 14 bases align to TRBD2. Germline loops: CDR1 LGHDT, CDR2 YNNKEL (reference sequence). This CDR3 contains 17 residues. The V segment lost 4 bases and the J segment 3 bases; nucleotides outside the gene matches: 6. The CDR3 sequence: CASSPGTSGRVTDTQYF. The DNA for the CDR3 is TGTGCCAGCAGCCCCGGGACTAGCGGGAGAGTGACAGATACGCAGTATTTT.

This clonotype occurred many times. The chain uses TRBV6-2 or TRBV6-3 and TRBJ2-7; 10 bases fit TRBD1. Trimming at V came to 6 bases and at J to 6 bases, leaving 5 bases not matched to a gene. The CDR3 sequence is 13 residues long. Germline V gives CDR1 MNHEY, CDR2 SVGEGT. DNA for the CDR3: TGTGCCAGCAGCCAGACAGGGGGCACCGAGCAGTACGTC. Translating it yields CASSQTGGTEQYV.

For the CDR3, the DNA is TGCGCCAGCAGCCGCGACAGATTGAACACTGAAGCTTTCTTT. Protein sequence: CASSRDRLNTEAFF. The V gene is TRBV5-1, the J gene TRBJ1-1; a possible D gene is TRBD1 (5 bases). The length of the CDR3 is 14 residues. The germline V gene encodes CDR1 SGHRS and CDR2 YFSETQ. V shed 4 bases and J shed 0 bases, with 10 bases lying between them.

This clonotype has a count of ten or more. The chain combines TRBV20-1 with TRBJ2-3; no definite D call. The V end was cut by 6 bases, the J end by 6 bases, with 10 bases between. Germline CDR1 and CDR2: DFQATT and SNEGSKA (reference sequence). The CDR3 covers 11 residues. CDR3 bases: TGCAGTGCCAAACCTCGCGATACGCAGTATTTT. Its protein product is CSAKPRDTQYF.

Relative to its sample, this clonotype is medium-sized (0.01 to 0.1%). V is TRBV7-6 and J is TRBJ1-1; weak D call: TRBD1 (5 bases). Per the germline V gene, CDR1 is SGHVS and CDR2 is FNYEAQ. The CDR3 loop spans 13 amino acids. The V end lost 10 bases, the J end lost 2 bases, and 14 bases lay between the germline ends. CDR3 sequence reads: CAILNGDNTEAFF. CDR3 in DNA: TGTGCCATCCTCAACGGGGACAACACTGAAGCTTTCTTT.

This clonotype was seen many times. The chain joins TRBV6-5 to TRBJ1-6; 7 nucleotides agree with TRBD1. The CDR3 is made up of 16 amino acids. The germline gives CDR1 MNHEY, CDR2 SVGAGI. V shed 1 base, J shed 7 bases, and the junction held 7 bases outside the gene matches. For the CDR3, the DNA is TGTGCCAGCAGTTACTACGACAGGGTAAAGAATTCACCCCTCCACTTT. Protein: CASSYYDRVKNSPLHF.

This clonotype was observed many times. This sequence joins TRBV7-2 and TRBJ1-5; D gene ambiguous. The V end lost 2 bases, the J end lost 1 base, and 6 bases lay between the germline ends. The CDR3 is 14 amino acids. Germline V gene data show CDR1 as SGHTA and CDR2 as FQGNSA. CDR3 loop: CASSLQDSNQPQHF. Written as DNA, the CDR3 is TGTGCCAGCAGCTTACAGGACAGCAATCAGCCCCAGCATTTT.

This clonotype is medium-sized (0.01 to 0.1%) in the sample. The rearrangement uses TRBV12-3 or TRBV12-4 and TRBJ2-1; 9 bases match TRBD2. J lost 3 bases, V lost 5 bases, and 5 bases had no gene match. The length of the CDR3 is 15 residues. The chain's CDR3 is CASSARTSVYNEQFF. The CDR3 region has the DNA TGTGCCAGCAGTGCCCGGACTAGCGTCTACAATGAGCAGTTCTTC.

This clonotype has at least ten counts. The chain carries TRBV12-3 or TRBV12-4 and TRBJ1-2; D is possibly TRBD1 (5 bases). Trimming took 3 bases from V and 4 from J, leaving 21 bases between them. This CDR3 is 17 amino acids long. In DNA form, the CDR3 reads TGTGCCAGCAGTTTTTTTGGGGGGGACGGCTCTCTCTATGGCTACACCTTC. Translating it yields CASSFFGGDGSLYGYTF.